This T cell receptor (beta chain) was identified during a study of shared clonotypes between healthy human individuals (dated by TCRdb to between 2020 and 2021). Turning to the overall study: The cohort comprised a couple of women and a few men aged 18 to 49 years. Leukapheresis yielded between about 0.9 and 10 billion PBMCs per donor. To estimate repertoire size and how much clonotype sharing occurs between individuals, the study deeply sequenced the blood TCR repertoires of 4 to 6 healthy adults. For each donor, CD4 naive and CD4 memory were each run on three plates, CD8 naive on two plates, and CD8 memory on one plate. Different laboratories and diverse techniques were used to prepare libraries and sequence TCR repertoires, to increase sequencing depth and limit assay-specific biases.

With respect to this clone: Its antigen has not been determined. One base away there is no much larger clone; base qualities are not given.

CD8 naive samples were obtained by positive selection for CCR7 among CD45RO-negative cells, yielding a CD45RA+CCR7+ population from which TemRA cells were excluded. Donors were healthy HIV-negative adults with no recently reported acute infections or vaccinations. All donors were Caucasian adults living in Nashville, Tennessee, USA. Blood was obtained by leukapheresis, after which PBMCs were separated by Ficoll-Histopaque density gradient centrifugation and cryopreserved in liquid nitrogen vapor phase. Analytical flow cytometry was used to check the purity and quantity of each magnetically sorted T cell population. From each sorted fraction, genomic DNA was isolated and quantified by UV absorbance on a Nanodrop 2000c. Overall study results and their limits: Sampling was restricted to blood, and TCR repertoires in tissues likely differ from the TCR repertoires found in blood. Higher generation probabilities were observed for clonotypes shared by all four sorted-subset donors than for non-shared clonotypes. Estimated clonotype richness was generally larger for naive than for memory subsets. Because the study included only a small number of donors, the genetic and exposure-history diversity represented was limited. Sharing across several donors was observed for approximately 4.6% of naive CD4, less than 4% of naive CD8, roughly 2.3% of memory CD4, and about 0.39% of memory CD8 clonotypes. Based on pairwise subsampling, the degree of clonotype sharing among donors was expected to be affected by sequencing depth. Incomplete sequencing was indicated by rarefaction of sorted-subset datasets, despite the large sequencing depth.

V lost 5 bases and J lost 2 bases; the stretch between them is 12 bases long. Via the germline V gene, CDR1 is SGHAT and CDR2 FQNNGV. The CDR3 spans 14 residues, from the cysteine through the phenylalanine. Of the read, only the CDR3 DNA is kept; its 42 bases are in frame from base 1. TCR CDR3 regions were amplified from genomic DNA by multiplex PCR using the deep immunoSEQ assay. Extracted genomic DNA from each cell subset was spread evenly across all wells of several immunoSEQ 96-well plates, with each plate serving as a replicate. Each replicate PCR for sorted subsets received about 220 ng genomic DNA, equal to about 30,000 T cell genomes. The purified libraries were quantified using a Qubit 3.0 fluorometer, sized with a Bioanalyzer 2100, and then quantified again using the KAPA Library Quantification kit. Every immunoSEQ 96-well plate was sequenced on a separate single-read 150-cycle Illumina NextSeq 550 flow cell. Per the authors' processing: Because the immunoSEQ output held only junctional sequences and lacked quality scores, the filtering could not match the filtering applied to full-length reads. To assign V/J genes and CDR3, sequences were annotated using PyIR, a Python wrapper for IgBLAST v1.9, with IMGT germline references. Reads were removed for weak V/J assignments (E-value above 1e-6), missing CDR3, stop codons, out-of-frame junctions, or ambiguous translated residues. A V3J clonotype was defined by an identical inferred V gene, J gene, and CDR3 amino acid sequence. To compute the percentage overlap between repertoires, the number of shared unique clonotypes was divided by the size of the smaller repertoire. Richness of each repertoire was evaluated using RTK rarefaction, the Chao1 estimator, and Recon v2.1 estimates of unobserved clonotypes. Generation probabilities were computed with OLGA for all TCRbeta clonotypes obtained by the gDNA method from several donors. Not all clones reach the TCRdb copy of this immuneACCESS table, which keeps in-frame sequences only. Checked studies attribute under half of the gap to unresolved V genes and leave the rest unexplained. V, J and clone size were drawn from that table, and D and trimming were deduced from the DNA. The sample contains 800,000 to 950,000 clones, approximately 96% of them found a single time. The top ten constitute about 0.21% of the sample.

Here the chain combines TRBV11-2 and TRBJ1-2; a weak D assignment points to TRBD1 (5 bases agree). The material sequenced was naive CD8+ T cells sorted from blood. Per the publication, the cell subset or site label means: CD45RA+CCR7+. This clonotype originated in a man between 25 and 39 years old in good health. The encoded CDR3 is CASSTPRGNYGYTF. The DNA reads TGTGCCAGCAGCACCCCTCGGGGGAACTATGGCTACACCTTC.